One sample yielded the 4 T cell receptor beta chains listed below, sequenced in a study of Graves' ophthalmopathy and Graves' hyperthyroidism. Amplification targeted the TCR beta CDR3 regions, with RNA transcripts as the source material. First-round RT-PCR with HTBI primers preceded a second-round multiplex PCR. TCRdb reprocessed the multiplex PCR reads via MiXCR and lists one record per CDR3 protein. Of 500,000 to 600,000 distinct CDR3 sequences detected, approximately 37% appear once; the ten largest clones hold about 4.1%. The specimen sequenced was peripheral blood or thyroid tissue (not recorded which). The receptors were gathered from an adult man with Graves' hyperthyroidism.

The chain links TRBV7-8 to TRBJ1-1, with 10 bases aligning to TRBD1. Germline CDR1 and CDR2: SGHVS and FQNEAQ. CDR3 length: 14 amino acids. Germline trimming cut 4 bases from V and 11 bases from J; bases unmatched to any gene: 10. The CDR3 DNA is TGTGCCAGCAGCTCCAGGGACAGGGGCGGTGGGGCTTTCTTT. This gives the protein CASSSRDRGGGAFF.

This clonotype was seen ten or more times. CDR3 loop: CASSVGTDPYEQYF. CDR3 bases: TGTGCCAGCAGCGTTGGGACGGACCCCTACGAGCAGTACTTC. This chain uses TRBV9 with TRBJ2-7, with D perhaps assigned TRBD1 or TRBD2 (5 bases each). There are 14 residues in the CDR3. Trimming pared 2 bases from V and 2 bases from J, leaving 11 bases between. The germline V gene has CDR1 SGDLS and CDR2 YYNGEE.

At least ten counts were recorded for this clonotype. This sequence joins TRBV25-1 and TRBJ2-6; no clear D gene. Trimming took off 3 bases at V and 2 bases at J, with 2 bases between the two ends. Germline lookup yields CDR1 MGHDK and CDR2 SYGVNS. The CDR3 has 13 amino acids. The CDR3 protein is CASSDPGANVLTF. In DNA form, the CDR3 reads TGTGCCAGCAGTGATCCTGGGGCCAACGTCCTGACTTTC.

This clonotype was counted many times. The chain has TRBV12-3 or TRBV12-4 and TRBJ1-3; D uncertain. The V end was cut by 3 bases, the J end by 2 bases, with 5 bases between. There are 13 residues in the CDR3. CDR3 nucleotides: TGTGCCAGCAGTTTGTTGACTGGAAACACCATATATTTT. It codes for CASSLLTGNTIYF.